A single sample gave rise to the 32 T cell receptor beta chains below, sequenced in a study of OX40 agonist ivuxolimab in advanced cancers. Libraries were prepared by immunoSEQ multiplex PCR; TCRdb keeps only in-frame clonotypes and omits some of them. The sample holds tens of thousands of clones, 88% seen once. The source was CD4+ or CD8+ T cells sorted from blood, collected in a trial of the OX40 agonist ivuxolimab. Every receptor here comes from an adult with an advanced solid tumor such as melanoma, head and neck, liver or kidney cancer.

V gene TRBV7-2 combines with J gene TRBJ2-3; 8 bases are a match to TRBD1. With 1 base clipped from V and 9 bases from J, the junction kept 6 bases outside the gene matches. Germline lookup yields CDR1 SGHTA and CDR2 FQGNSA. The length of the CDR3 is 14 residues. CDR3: CASSLGQGAWTQYF. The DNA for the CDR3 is TGTGCCAGCAGCTTAGGCCAGGGGGCATGGACGCAGTATTTT.

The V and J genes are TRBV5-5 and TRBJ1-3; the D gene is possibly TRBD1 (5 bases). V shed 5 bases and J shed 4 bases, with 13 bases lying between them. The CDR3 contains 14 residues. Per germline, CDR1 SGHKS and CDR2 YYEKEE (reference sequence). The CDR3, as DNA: TGTGCCAGCAGTGCGATTGGGACCGGAAACACCATATATTTT. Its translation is CASSAIGTGNTIYF.

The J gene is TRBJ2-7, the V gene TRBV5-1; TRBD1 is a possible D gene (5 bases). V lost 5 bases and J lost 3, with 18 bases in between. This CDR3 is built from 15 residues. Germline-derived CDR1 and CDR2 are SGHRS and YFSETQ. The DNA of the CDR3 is TGCGCCAGCAGAGCTACAGGATTAAACAACTACGAGCAGTACTTC. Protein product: CASRATGLNNYEQYF.

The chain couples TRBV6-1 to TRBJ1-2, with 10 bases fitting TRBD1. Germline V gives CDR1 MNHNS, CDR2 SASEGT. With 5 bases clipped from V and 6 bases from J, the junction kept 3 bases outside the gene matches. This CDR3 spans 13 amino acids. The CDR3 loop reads CASSRGTGDGYTF. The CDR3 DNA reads TGTGCCAGCAGTAGGGGGACAGGGGATGGCTACACCTTC.

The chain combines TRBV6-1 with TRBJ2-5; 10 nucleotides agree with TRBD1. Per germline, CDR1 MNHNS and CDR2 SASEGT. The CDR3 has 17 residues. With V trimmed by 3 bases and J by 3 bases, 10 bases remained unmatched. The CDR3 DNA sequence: TGTGCCAGCAGTGAGAAGAAGCGGACAGGGGGGAAAGAGACCCAGTACTTC. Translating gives CASSEKKRTGGKETQYF.

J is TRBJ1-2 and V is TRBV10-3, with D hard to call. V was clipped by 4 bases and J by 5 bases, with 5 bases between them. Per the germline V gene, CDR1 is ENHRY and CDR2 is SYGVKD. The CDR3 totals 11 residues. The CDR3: CAISGGYGYTF. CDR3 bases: TGTGCCATCAGTGGGGGATATGGCTACACCTTC.

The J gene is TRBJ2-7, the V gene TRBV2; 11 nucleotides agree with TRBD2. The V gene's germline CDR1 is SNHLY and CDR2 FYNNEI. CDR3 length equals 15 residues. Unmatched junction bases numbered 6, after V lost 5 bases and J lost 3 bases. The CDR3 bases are TGTGCCAGCAGTAATCCGGGACTAGCGGTCTACGAGCAGTACTTC. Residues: CASSNPGLAVYEQYF.

The CDR3, as DNA: TGTGCCAGCTCACCACGGGGGGGACATGAGCAGTTCTTC. This sequence encodes CASSPRGGHEQFF. The chain combines TRBV18 with TRBJ2-1; TRBD2 aligns across 7 bases. CDR3 length: 13 residues. Germline lookup yields CDR1 KGHSH and CDR2 LQKENI. V gave up 1 base and J gave up 8 bases; unmatched junction bases: 2. Drawing the rest from reference TRBV18 and TRBJ2-1, the complete variable domain is NAGVMQNPRHLVRRRGQEARLRCSPMKGHSHVYWYRQLPEEGLKFMVYLQKENIIDESGMPKERFSAEFPKEGPSILRIQQVVRGDSAAYFCASSPRGGHEQFFGPGTRLTVL.

CDR3 amino acids: CASSPQGGKETQYF. In DNA form, the CDR3 reads TGCGCCAGCAGCCCACAGGGGGGGAAGGAGACCCAGTACTTC. The rearrangement links TRBV4-1 to TRBJ2-5; a possible D gene is TRBD1 (8 bases). This CDR3 has 14 residues. The germline V gene encodes CDR1 MGHRA and CDR2 YSYEKL. With 4 bases removed from V and 5 bases from J, the gap between germline ends came to 14 bases.

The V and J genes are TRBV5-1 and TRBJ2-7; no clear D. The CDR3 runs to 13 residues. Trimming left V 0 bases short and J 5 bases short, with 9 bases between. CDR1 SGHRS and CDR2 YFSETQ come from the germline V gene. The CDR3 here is CASSLGHPNEQYF. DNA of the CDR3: TGCGCCAGCAGCTTGGGGCACCCCAACGAGCAGTACTTC. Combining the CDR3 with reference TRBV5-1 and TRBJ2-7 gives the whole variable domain KAGVTQTPRYLIKTRGQQVTLSCSPISGHRSVSWYQQTPGQGLQFLFEYFSETQRNKGNFPGRFSGRQFSNSRSEMNVSTLELGDSALYLCASSLGHPNEQYFGPGTRLTVT.

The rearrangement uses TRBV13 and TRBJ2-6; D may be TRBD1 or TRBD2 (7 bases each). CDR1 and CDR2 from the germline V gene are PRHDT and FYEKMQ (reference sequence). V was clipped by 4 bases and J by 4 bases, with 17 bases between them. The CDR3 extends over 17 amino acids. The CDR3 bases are TGTGCCAGCAGCTCCCCAGGGGGGGCGCCGGGGGCCAACGTCCTGACTTTC. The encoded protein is CASSSPGGAPGANVLTF. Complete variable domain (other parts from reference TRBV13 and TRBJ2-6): AAGVIQSPRHLIKEKRETATLKCYPIPRHDTVYWYQQGPGQDPQFLISFYEKMQSDKGSIPDRFSAQQFSDYHSELNMSSLELGDSALYFCASSSPGGAPGANVLTFGAGSRLTVL.

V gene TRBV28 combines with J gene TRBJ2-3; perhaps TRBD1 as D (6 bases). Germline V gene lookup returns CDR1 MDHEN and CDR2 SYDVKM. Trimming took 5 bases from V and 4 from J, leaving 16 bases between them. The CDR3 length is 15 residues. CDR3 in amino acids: CASSEDSGGADTQYF. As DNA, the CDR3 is TGTGCCAGCAGTGAGGACAGTGGTGGTGCAGATACGCAGTATTTT.

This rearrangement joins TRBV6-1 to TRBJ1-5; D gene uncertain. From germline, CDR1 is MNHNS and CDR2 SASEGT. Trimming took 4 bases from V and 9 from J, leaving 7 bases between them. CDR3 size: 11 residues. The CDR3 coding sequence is TGTGCCAGCAGTGTCGGTGGGCCCCAGCATTTT. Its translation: CASSVGGPQHF.

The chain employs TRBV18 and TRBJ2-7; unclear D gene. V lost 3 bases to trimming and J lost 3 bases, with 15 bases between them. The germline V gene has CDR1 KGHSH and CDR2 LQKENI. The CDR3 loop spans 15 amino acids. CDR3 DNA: TGTGCCAGCTCACCTATCGAAGATTCCTTCTACGAGCAGTACTTC. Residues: CASSPIEDSFYEQYF.

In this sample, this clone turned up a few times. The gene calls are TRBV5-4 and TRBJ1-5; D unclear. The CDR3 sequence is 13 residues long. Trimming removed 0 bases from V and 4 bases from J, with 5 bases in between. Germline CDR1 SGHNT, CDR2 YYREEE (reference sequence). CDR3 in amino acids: CASSLGRNQPQHF. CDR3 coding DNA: TGTGCCAGCAGCTTGGGCAGGAATCAGCCCCAGCATTTT.

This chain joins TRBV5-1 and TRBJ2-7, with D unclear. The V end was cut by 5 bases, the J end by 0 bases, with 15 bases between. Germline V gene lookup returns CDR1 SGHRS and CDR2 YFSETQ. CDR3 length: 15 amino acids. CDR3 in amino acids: CASSPDGWLSYEQYF. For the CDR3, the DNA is TGCGCCAGCAGTCCGGACGGATGGCTCTCCTACGAGCAGTACTTC.

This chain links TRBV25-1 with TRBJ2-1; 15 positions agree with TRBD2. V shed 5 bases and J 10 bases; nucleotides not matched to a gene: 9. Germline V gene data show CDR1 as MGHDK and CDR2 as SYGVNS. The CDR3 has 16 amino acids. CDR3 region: CASSSLGTSGRLEQFF. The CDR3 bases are TGTGCCAGCAGTTCACTCGGGACTAGCGGGAGGTTAGAGCAGTTCTTC.

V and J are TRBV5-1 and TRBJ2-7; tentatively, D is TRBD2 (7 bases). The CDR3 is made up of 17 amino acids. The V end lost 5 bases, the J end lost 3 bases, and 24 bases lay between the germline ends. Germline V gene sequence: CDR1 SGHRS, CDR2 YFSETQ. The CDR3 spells CASSRTQQGGGLYEQYF. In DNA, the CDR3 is TGCGCCAGCAGTCGAACTCAACAGGGAGGGGGACTCTACGAGCAGTACTTC.

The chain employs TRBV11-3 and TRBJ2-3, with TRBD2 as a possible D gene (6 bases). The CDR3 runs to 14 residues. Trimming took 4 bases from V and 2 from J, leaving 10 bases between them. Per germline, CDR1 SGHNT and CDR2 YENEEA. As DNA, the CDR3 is TGTGCCAGCAGCTCCGGAGGGACCACAGATACGCAGTATTTT. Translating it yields CASSSGGTTDTQYF.

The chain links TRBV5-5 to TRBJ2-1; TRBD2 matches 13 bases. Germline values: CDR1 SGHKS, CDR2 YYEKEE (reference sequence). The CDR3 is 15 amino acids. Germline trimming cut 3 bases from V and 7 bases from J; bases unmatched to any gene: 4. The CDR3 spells CASSSTSGRRNEQFF. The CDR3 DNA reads TGTGCCAGCAGCTCGACTAGCGGGAGGAGGAATGAGCAGTTCTTC.

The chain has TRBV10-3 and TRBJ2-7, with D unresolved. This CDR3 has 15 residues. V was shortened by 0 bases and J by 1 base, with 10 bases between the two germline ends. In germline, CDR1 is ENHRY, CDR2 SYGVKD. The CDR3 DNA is TGTGCCATCAGTGAGTCGCCTATCCCTTCCTACGAGCAGTACTTC. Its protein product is CAISESPIPSYEQYF.

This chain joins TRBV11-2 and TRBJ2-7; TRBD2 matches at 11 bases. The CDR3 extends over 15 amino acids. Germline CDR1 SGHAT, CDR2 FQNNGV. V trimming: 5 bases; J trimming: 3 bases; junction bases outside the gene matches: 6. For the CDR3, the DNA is TGTGCCAGCAGCCCCATAGCGGGAGGGCTCTACGAGCAGTACTTC. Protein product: CASSPIAGGLYEQYF.

Here the CDR3 reads CASSYSGWRRTEAFF. The CDR3 DNA is TGTGCCAGCAGTTACTCGGGCTGGCGTCGGACTGAAGCTTTCTTT. The V and J genes are TRBV6-5 and TRBJ1-1; D is unresolved. Per germline, CDR1 MNHEY and CDR2 SVGAGI. CDR3 length equals 15 residues. The V gene lost 0 bases and the J gene lost 5 bases, with 13 bases spanning the gap.

This chain's CDR3 is CASSLALAFPYEQYF. The CDR3 bases are TGTGCCAGCAGCTTAGCACTAGCCTTTCCCTACGAGCAGTACTTC. The chain carries TRBV7-2 and TRBJ2-7, with D perhaps matching TRBD2 (6 bases). The V and J ends lost 0 bases and 2 bases respectively, with 11 bases between them. This CDR3 has 15 residues. The germline CDR1 and CDR2 sequences are SGHTA and FQGNSA.

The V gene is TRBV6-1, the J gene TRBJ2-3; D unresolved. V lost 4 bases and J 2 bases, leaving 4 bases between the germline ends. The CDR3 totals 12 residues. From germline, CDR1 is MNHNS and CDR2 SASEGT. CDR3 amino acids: CASSGDTDTQYF. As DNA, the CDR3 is TGTGCCAGCAGTGGAGACACAGATACGCAGTATTTT.

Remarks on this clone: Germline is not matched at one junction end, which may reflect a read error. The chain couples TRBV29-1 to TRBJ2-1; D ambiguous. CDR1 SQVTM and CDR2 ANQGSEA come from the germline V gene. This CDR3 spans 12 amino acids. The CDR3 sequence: CSVEGDYNEQFF. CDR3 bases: TGCAGCGTCGAAGGAGACTACAATGAGCAGTTCTTC.

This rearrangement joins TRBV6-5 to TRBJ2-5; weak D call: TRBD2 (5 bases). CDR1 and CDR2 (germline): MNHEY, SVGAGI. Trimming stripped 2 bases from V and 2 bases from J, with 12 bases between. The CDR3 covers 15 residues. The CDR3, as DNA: TGTGCCAGCAGTTACGTAGGGAGACTACAAGAGACCCAGTACTTC. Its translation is CASSYVGRLQETQYF.

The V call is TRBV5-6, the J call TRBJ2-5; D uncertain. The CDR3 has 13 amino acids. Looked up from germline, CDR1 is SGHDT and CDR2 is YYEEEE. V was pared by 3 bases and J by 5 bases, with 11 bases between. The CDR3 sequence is CASSSVSRETQYF. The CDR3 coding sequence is TGTGCCAGCAGCTCCGTTAGCAGGGAGACCCAGTACTTC.

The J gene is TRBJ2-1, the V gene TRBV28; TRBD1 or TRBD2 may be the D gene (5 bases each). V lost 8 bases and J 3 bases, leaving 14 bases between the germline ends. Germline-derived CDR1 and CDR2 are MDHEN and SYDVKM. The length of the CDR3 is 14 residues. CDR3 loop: CASYDRLLYNEQFF. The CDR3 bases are TGTGCCAGCTATGACAGACTACTCTACAATGAGCAGTTCTTC.

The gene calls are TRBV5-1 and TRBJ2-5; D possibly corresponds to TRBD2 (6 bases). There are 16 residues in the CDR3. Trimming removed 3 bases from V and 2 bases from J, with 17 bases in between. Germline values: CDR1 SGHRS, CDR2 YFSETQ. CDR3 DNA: TGCGCCAGCAGCTCCCGACTAGTCGGGAGTCAAGAGACCCAGTACTTC. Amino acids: CASSSRLVGSQETQYF.

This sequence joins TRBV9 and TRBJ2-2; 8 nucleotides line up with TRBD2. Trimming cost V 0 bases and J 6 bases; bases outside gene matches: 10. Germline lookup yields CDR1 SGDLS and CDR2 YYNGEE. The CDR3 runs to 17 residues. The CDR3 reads CASSVGGGAGEAGELFF. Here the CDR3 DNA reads TGTGCCAGCAGCGTAGGTGGAGGAGCGGGAGAGGCCGGGGAGCTGTTTTTT.

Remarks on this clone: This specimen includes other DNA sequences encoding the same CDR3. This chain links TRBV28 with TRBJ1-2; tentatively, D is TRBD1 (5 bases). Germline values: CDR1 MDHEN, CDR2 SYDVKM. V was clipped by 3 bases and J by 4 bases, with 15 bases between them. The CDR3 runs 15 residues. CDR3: CASSLGQSFLYGYTF. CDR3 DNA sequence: TGTGCCAGCAGTTTGGGGCAGTCTTTCCTCTATGGCTACACCTTC.